Listed below are T cell receptor beta chains from one sample, sequenced in a study of graft-versus-host responses after intestinal transplantation. Clones were read by immunoSEQ multiplex PCR, and TCRdb kept only the in-frame ones, dropping some. The repertoire includes some 15,000 clones, 70% to 85% of them detected once, and just under 4% sits in the top ten. Here the sequenced sample was ileum tissue, taken just over 26 days after intestinal transplant. These receptors originate from a human patient who received an intestinal transplant, so some T cells may come from the graft donor. Each CDR3 is given without its conserved first and last residue.

TRBJ2-5,TRBV9,ASSVASGETQY
TRBJ1-6,TRBV2,ASRTTGNYNSPLH
TRBJ1-4,TRBV7-6,ASSLEEEKLF
TRBJ1-2,TRBV14,ASSQPGREAYGYT
TRBJ1-1,TRBV5-1,ASSLAQGGEAF
TRBJ2-2,TRBV30,ACRGLQAKYSNTGELF
TRBJ1-3,TRBV6-6,ASSSVDSSGNTIY
TRBJ2-5,TRBV4-2,ASSQGDRFETQY
TRBJ1-3,TRBV5-1,ASSLRQGVGNTIY
TRBJ2-5,TRBV5-1,ASSLPSGRSQETQY
TRBJ2-1,TRBV19,ASSKGDEQF
TRBJ1-2,TRBV19,ASSAAAGSAYGYT
TRBJ1-1,TRBV5-1,ASSLSGGNTEAF
TRBJ2-3,TRBV28,ASSLSSGTDTQY
TRBJ1-1,TRBV6-1,ASSQGAAEAF
TRBJ2-3,TRBV11-2,ASSLWEKSTDTQY
TRBJ2-5,TRBV18,ASSNDRVVRETQY
TRBJ1-2,TRBV6-1,ASSENRGQGGYT
TRBJ2-3,TRBV5-4,ASRLQGGHTDTQY
TRBJ2-4,TRBV14,ASSQDFRGKNIQY
TRBJ1-5,TRBV19,ASSPRQGMTPQH
TRBJ2-3,TRBV5-4,ASSLVAGGPVDTQY
TRBJ1-2,TRBV28,ASTRRDGYT
TRBJ2-5,TRBV2,ASSDGSATQY
TRBJ1-2,TRBV29-1,SVEGDRGLDYGYT
TRBJ2-7,TRBV27,ASSLNRAHEQY
TRBJ1-1,TRBV18,ASSPQGMNTEAF
TRBJ1-1,TRBV7-2,ASSLGAGVRSTEAF
TRBJ1-2,TRBV6-5,ASSYGPLAVYGYT
TRBJ2-5,TRBV27,ASSLKSHSPLSQETQY
TRBJ1-5,TRBV19,ASSNRVQPQH
TRBJ1-4,TRBV5-1,ASSEQQGAGEKLF
TRBJ1-2,TRBV5-1,ASSLSGFSNYGYT